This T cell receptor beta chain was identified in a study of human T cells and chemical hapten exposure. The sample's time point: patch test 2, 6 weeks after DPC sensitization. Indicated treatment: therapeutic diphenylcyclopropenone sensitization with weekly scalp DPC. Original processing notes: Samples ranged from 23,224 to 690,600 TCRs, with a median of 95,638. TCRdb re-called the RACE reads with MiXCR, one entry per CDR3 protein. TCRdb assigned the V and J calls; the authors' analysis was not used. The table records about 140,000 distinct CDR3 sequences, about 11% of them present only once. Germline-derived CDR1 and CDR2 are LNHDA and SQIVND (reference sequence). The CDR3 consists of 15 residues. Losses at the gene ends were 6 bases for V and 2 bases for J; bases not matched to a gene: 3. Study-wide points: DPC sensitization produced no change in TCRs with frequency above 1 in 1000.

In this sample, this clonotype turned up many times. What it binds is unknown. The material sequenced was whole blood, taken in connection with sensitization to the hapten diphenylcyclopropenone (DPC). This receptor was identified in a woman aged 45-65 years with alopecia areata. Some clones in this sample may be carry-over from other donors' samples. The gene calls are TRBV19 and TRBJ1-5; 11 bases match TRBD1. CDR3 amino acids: CASRDRGRGNQPQHF. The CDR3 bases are TGTGCCAGTAGGGACAGGGGGCGCGGCAATCAGCCCCAGCATTTT.